The source of this T cell receptor (beta chain) is a study of CD8 T cells in Susac syndrome. Reverse transcription used roughly 0.45 to 1 ug RNA and random hexamers. A single record per CDR3 protein comes from TCRdb applying MiXCR to the immunoSEQ multiplex PCR reads. Of 330,000 or so distinct CDR3 sequences in the sample, approximately 90% were seen once. Source material: CD8+ T cells from PBMCs. The source is a human donor with multiple sclerosis.

For the CDR3, the DNA is TGTGCCAGCAGTTTGAGGCTAGCGAACACAGATACGCAGTATTTT. Amino acid sequence: CASSLRLANTDTQYF. The V gene is TRBV12-3 or TRBV12-4, the J gene TRBJ2-3; D perhaps matches TRBD2 (6 bases). The CDR3 has 15 residues. V was clipped by 3 bases and J by 2 bases, with 12 bases between them.